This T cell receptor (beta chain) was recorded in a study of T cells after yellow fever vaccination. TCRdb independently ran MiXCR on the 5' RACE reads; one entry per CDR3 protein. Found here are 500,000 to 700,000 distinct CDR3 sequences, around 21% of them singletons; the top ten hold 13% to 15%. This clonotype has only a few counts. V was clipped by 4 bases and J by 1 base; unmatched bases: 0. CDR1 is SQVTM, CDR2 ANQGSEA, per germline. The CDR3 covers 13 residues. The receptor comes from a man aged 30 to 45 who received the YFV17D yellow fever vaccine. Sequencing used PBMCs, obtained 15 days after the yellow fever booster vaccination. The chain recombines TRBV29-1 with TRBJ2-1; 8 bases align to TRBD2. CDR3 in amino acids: CSVVAGSYNEQFF. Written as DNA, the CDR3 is TGCAGCGTTGTAGCGGGATCCTACAATGAGCAGTTCTTC.